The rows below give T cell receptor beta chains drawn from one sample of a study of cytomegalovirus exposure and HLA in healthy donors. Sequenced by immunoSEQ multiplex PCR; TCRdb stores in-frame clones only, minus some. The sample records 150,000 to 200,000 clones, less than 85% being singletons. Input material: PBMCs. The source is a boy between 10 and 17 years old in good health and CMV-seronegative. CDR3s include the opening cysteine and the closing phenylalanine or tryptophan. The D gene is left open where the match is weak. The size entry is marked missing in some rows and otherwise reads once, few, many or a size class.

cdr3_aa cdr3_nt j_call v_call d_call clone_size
CASSPGGTYEQYF TGTGCCAGCAGCCCCGGGGGGACCTACGAGCAGTACTTC TRBJ2-7 TRBV7-9 TRBD2 once
CASSRTGYQETQYF TGTGCCAGCAGCCGGACAGGGTACCAAGAGACCCAGTACTTC TRBJ2-5 TRBV6-1 TRBD1 NA
CASSLQGAHNNQPQHF TGCGCCAGCAGCCTCCAGGGGGCGCATAACAATCAGCCCCAGCATTTT TRBJ1-5 TRBV4-1 TRBD1 NA
CASSLGQNYGYTF TGTGCCAGCAGCCTGGGACAGAACTATGGCTACACCTTC TRBJ1-2 TRBV11-2 TRBD1 NA
CSVEREFTYGYTF TGCAGCGTGGAAAGGGAGTTTACATATGGCTACACCTTC TRBJ1-2 TRBV29-1 NA NA
CASSERRGTPETQYF TGTGCCAGCAGTGAAAGGCGGGGCACCCCAGAGACCCAGTACTTC TRBJ2-5 TRBV25-1 NA NA
CASSRGGGGSYEQYF TGCGCCAGCAGCCGTGGTGGCGGGGGCTCCTACGAGCAGTACTTC TRBJ2-7 TRBV4-1 TRBD2 few
CASSQRTSANTGELFF TGTGCCAGCAGCCAGCGGACTAGCGCCAACACCGGGGAGCTGTTTTTT TRBJ2-2 TRBV7-2 TRBD2 NA
CAWSEGVYNSPLHF TGTGCCTGGAGTGAGGGGGTATATAATTCACCCCTCCACTTT TRBJ1-6 TRBV30 NA NA
CETQGSSYNEQFF TGCGAAACACAGGGGAGCTCCTACAATGAGCAGTTCTTC TRBJ2-1 TRBV27 TRBD1 few
CASSQARSITEAFF TGCGCCAGCAGCCAAGCACGTTCTATAACTGAAGCTTTCTTT TRBJ1-1 TRBV4-1 NA NA
CSVLSDTNTEAFF TGCAGCGTTTTATCAGACACGAACACTGAAGCTTTCTTT TRBJ1-1 TRBV29-1 NA few
CASSIGETEAFF TGTGCCAGTAGTATTGGGGAGACTGAAGCTTTCTTT TRBJ1-1 TRBV19 NA NA
CAWSPPSSTGSSYEQYF TGTGCCTGGAGTCCCCCCTCGAGCACAGGCAGCTCCTACGAGCAGTACTTC TRBJ2-7 TRBV30 NA few
CASSQGPGTASYEQYF TGCGCCAGCAGCCAAGGCCCCGGGACAGCCTCATACGAGCAGTACTTC TRBJ2-7 TRBV4-1 TRBD1 NA
CASSVGQAPYEQYF TGTGCCAGCAGCGTTGGACAGGCCCCCTACGAGCAGTACTTC TRBJ2-7 TRBV9 TRBD1 NA
CASSSDIYEQYF TGTGCCAGCAGTTCGGACATCTACGAGCAGTACTTC TRBJ2-7 TRBV6-5 NA NA
CASSPPSREYGNTIYF TGTGCCAGCTCACCACCGTCCAGGGAATATGGAAACACCATATATTTT TRBJ1-3 TRBV18 NA NA
CAISDPEGVSFGNQPQHF TGTGCCATCAGTGACCCCGAGGGGGTTTCATTTGGCAATCAGCCCCAGCATTTT TRBJ1-5 TRBV10-3 NA NA
CASSLVDIADTQYF TGTGCCAGCAGCTTAGTGGACATCGCAGATACGCAGTATTTT TRBJ2-3 TRBV11-3 NA few
CAWSGQNGYTF TGTGCCTGGAGTGGACAAAATGGCTACACCTTC TRBJ1-2 TRBV30 NA NA
CASSLSPRVYGYTF TGTGCCAGCAGTTTATCCCCCAGGGTCTATGGCTACACCTTC TRBJ1-2 TRBV27 NA NA
CASMDRSDTEAFF TGCGCCAGCATGGACAGGTCGGACACTGAAGCTTTCTTT TRBJ1-1 TRBV5-1 TRBD1 NA
CASSSKTSGTSYEQYF TGTGCCAGTAGTTCAAAGACTAGCGGTACCTCCTACGAGCAGTACTTC TRBJ2-7 TRBV19 TRBD2 NA
CASSQDQGPSGNTIYF TGCGCCAGCAGCCAAGATCAGGGTCCCTCTGGAAACACCATATATTTT TRBJ1-3 TRBV4-1 NA NA
CASSTGQGGTGELFF TGTGCCAGCAGTACAGGACAGGGGGGGACCGGGGAGCTGTTTTTT TRBJ2-2 TRBV25-1 TRBD1 once
CASSLVGTGIKYEQYF TGTGCCAGCAGCTTAGTCGGTACAGGGATCAAGTACGAGCAGTACTTC TRBJ2-7 TRBV7-2 NA NA
CASSEGSAGNYGYTF TGTGCCAGCAGTGAAGGTTCCGCAGGAAACTATGGCTACACCTTC TRBJ1-2 TRBV6-1 NA NA
CASSSDRADGKLFF TGTGCCAGCAGTTCGGACAGAGCTGATGGAAAACTGTTTTTT TRBJ1-4 TRBV6-5 NA NA
CAWASWYGYTF TGTGCCTGGGCTAGTTGGTATGGCTACACCTTC TRBJ1-2 TRBV30 NA NA
CASSPNMGQNTEAFF TGTGCCAGCAGCCCTAACATGGGACAGAACACTGAAGCTTTCTTT TRBJ1-1 TRBV27 NA NA
CASSTSGQFEAFF TGTGCCAGTAGTACGTCCGGACAGTTTGAAGCTTTCTTT TRBJ1-1 TRBV19 NA NA
CASSLARSRSTDTQYF TGTGCCAGCAGCTTGGCCCGGAGCCGAAGCACAGATACGCAGTATTTT TRBJ2-3 TRBV5-4 NA NA
CASTVDRGYGYTF TGTGCCAGCACCGTGGACAGGGGCTATGGCTACACCTTC TRBJ1-2 TRBV2 TRBD1 NA
CASSYPGNRPWYTF TGTGCCAGCAGCTACCCCGGAAACAGGCCATGGTACACCTTC TRBJ1-2 TRBV5-4 NA few
CAWSFGQLYEQYF TGTGCCTGGAGTTTCGGACAGCTATACGAGCAGTACTTC TRBJ2-7 TRBV30 NA NA
CASSDAGQGALGYTF TGTGCCAGCAGTGATGCGGGACAGGGGGCGTTGGGCTACACCTTC TRBJ1-2 TRBV6-1 TRBD1 NA
CASSDSGVGYGYTF TGCGCCAGCAGTGATTCAGGGGTTGGATATGGCTACACCTTC TRBJ1-2 TRBV10-2 NA NA
CASSQRGGENEQFF TGTGCCAGCTCACAGCGCGGGGGCGAAAATGAGCAGTTCTTC TRBJ2-1 TRBV18 NA NA
CASSATGLNQPQHF TGTGCCAGCAGCGCGACAGGGCTCAATCAGCCCCAGCATTTT TRBJ1-5 TRBV2 TRBD1 NA
CASTPGLLNTEAFF TGTGCCAGTACCCCTGGACTCCTGAACACTGAAGCTTTCTTT TRBJ1-1 TRBV19 NA NA
CASSRLAGELTYNEQFF TGTGCCAGCAGCCGACTAGCGGGGGAACTTACCTACAATGAGCAGTTCTTC TRBJ2-1 TRBV11-2 TRBD2 NA
CASSLQLAGVGYEQYF TGCGCCAGCAGCTTGCAACTAGCGGGGGTCGGGTACGAGCAGTACTTC TRBJ2-7 TRBV5-1 TRBD2 NA
CASREQGRVNTEAFF TGTGCCAGCAGGGAACAGGGTCGGGTGAACACTGAAGCTTTCTTT TRBJ1-1 TRBV6-1 NA NA
CASSGRGADTGELFF TGTGCCAGCAGTGGGCGGGGTGCGGACACCGGGGAGCTGTTTTTT TRBJ2-2 TRBV6-4 NA NA
CAYRDRDYEQYF TGTGCCTACCGGGACAGGGATTACGAGCAGTACTTC TRBJ2-7 TRBV30 TRBD1 once
CASSLLAGEYNEQFF TGTGCCAGCAGCTTACTAGCGGGAGAGTACAATGAGCAGTTCTTC TRBJ2-1 TRBV7-6 TRBD2 NA
CASSPTLGTEAFF TGTGCCAGCTCACCGACACTGGGCACTGAAGCTTTCTTT TRBJ1-1 TRBV18 NA NA
CASSLGGTRGETQYF TGTGCCAGCAGTTTGGGCGGGACTCGAGGAGAGACCCAGTACTTC TRBJ2-5 TRBV5-8 NA NA
CASSQASGANTGELFF TGCGCCAGCAGCCAAGCTAGCGGAGCAAACACCGGGGAGCTGTTTTTT TRBJ2-2 TRBV4-1 TRBD2 NA
CASSLIQGVYEQYF TGCGCCAGCAGCTTGATCCAGGGGGTATACGAGCAGTACTTC TRBJ2-7 TRBV5-1 TRBD1 few
CARRRTEAFF TGCGCCAGGAGGAGGACTGAAGCTTTCTTT TRBJ1-1 TRBV10-1 NA NA
CASSLGEGQPQHF TGTGCCAGCAGCTTGGGGGAGGGACAGCCCCAGCATTTT TRBJ1-5 TRBV5-6 NA NA
CASSWQMNTEAFF TGTGCCAGCAGCTGGCAAATGAACACTGAAGCTTTCTTT TRBJ1-1 TRBV7-9 NA NA
CASSLIPGGEAFF TGTGCCAGCAGTTTAATTCCAGGGGGCGAAGCTTTCTTT TRBJ1-1 TRBV28 TRBD1 NA